This entry lists 19 T cell receptor beta chains sequenced from one sample in a study of cytotoxic CD8 clonotypes in ibrutinib-treated CLL. Method: immunoSEQ multiplex PCR; TCRdb's copy keeps in-frame clones and lacks some. The table shows tens of thousands of clones, with less than 60% occurring only once. The sample consisted of PBMCs, taken after 12 months of ibrutinib treatment. These receptors all stem from a human donor with chronic lymphocytic leukemia.

This clone was found once. The chain uses TRBV28 and TRBJ2-7; D gene ambiguous. Trimming shortened V by 2 bases and J by 0 bases, and 5 bases separated the two germline ends. The germline CDR1 and CDR2 sequences are MDHEN and SYDVKM. The CDR3 is made up of 13 amino acids. Here the CDR3 DNA reads TGTGCCAGCAGTTTACAGCTCTCCTACGAGCAGTACTTC. This codes for CASSLQLSYEQYF.

This clone has a handful of counts. The chain couples TRBV6-6 to TRBJ1-2; D is uncertain. The CDR3 covers 14 residues. V lost 8 bases and J 8 bases, leaving 21 bases between the germline ends. Germline lookup yields CDR1 MNHNY and CDR2 SVGAGI (reference sequence). The DNA for the CDR3 is TGTGCCAGCCGAGAAATTTCCCACCGGGAGGGCTACACCTTC. Amino acids: CASREISHREGYTF.

The chain combines TRBV4-2 with TRBJ1-2; 11 bases align to TRBD1. Germline CDR1 and CDR2: LGHNA and YNFKEQ. The CDR3 extends over 14 amino acids. V shed 4 bases, J shed 7 bases, and the junction held 5 bases outside the gene matches. The CDR3, as DNA: TGTGCCAGCAGCCCTGGACAGGGGGCGGCTGGCTACACCTTC. This encodes CASSPGQGAAGYTF.

The chain's CDR3 is CATSKGQSNQPQHF. Here the CDR3 DNA reads TGTGCCACCAGCAAGGGTCAGAGCAATCAGCCCCAGCATTTT. The rearrangement links TRBV15 to TRBJ1-5, with no clear D. The CDR3 extends over 14 amino acids. V lost 4 bases and J lost 1, with 8 bases in between. Germline V gene sequence: CDR1 LNHNV, CDR2 YYDKDF (reference sequence).

V usage is TRBV28 and J usage is TRBJ2-7; no reliable D call. V lost 3 bases, J lost 2 bases, and 5 bases lay in between. This CDR3 has 12 amino acids. Germline values: CDR1 MDHEN, CDR2 SYDVKM. CDR3 in DNA: TGTGCCAGCAGTTTTAACGCCTACGAGCAGTACTTC. Its protein is CASSFNAYEQYF.

This chain connects TRBV30 to TRBJ2-1, with 8 bases matching TRBD1. The V and J ends lost 4 bases and 3 bases, in that order; junction bases with no gene match: 5. CDR1 and CDR2 from the germline V gene are GTSNPN and SVGIG (reference sequence). The CDR3 is made up of 14 amino acids. The CDR3 DNA is TGTGCCTGGACGAAGGACAGGGTCTACAATGAGCAGTTCTTC. Translation: CAWTKDRVYNEQFF. Full variable domain (rest looked up from reference TRBV30 and TRBJ2-1): SQTIHQWPATLVQPVGSPLSLECTVEGTSNPNLYWYRQAAGRGLQLLFYSVGIGQISSEVPQNLSASRPQDRQFILSSKKLLLSDSGFYLCAWTKDRVYNEQFFGPGTRLTVL.

The V gene is TRBV7-2, the J gene TRBJ1-3; D is uncertain. Germline V gene sequence: CDR1 SGHTA, CDR2 FQGNSA. V dropped 4 bases and J dropped 0 bases, with 10 bases sitting between them. The length of the CDR3 is 15 residues. CDR3 coding DNA: TGTGCCAGCAGCTCCGTCGGAGGCTCTGGAAACACCATATATTTT. It is translated as CASSSVGGSGNTIYF.

V is TRBV7-6 and J is TRBJ2-2, with D uncertain. The CDR3 extends over 12 amino acids. Germline V gives CDR1 SGHVS, CDR2 FNYEAQ. V lost 2 bases, J lost 6 bases, and 4 bases lay in between. The CDR3 loop reads CASSLSPGELFF. CDR3 DNA sequence: TGTGCCAGCAGCTTATCACCCGGGGAGCTGTTTTTT.

V usage is TRBV7-9 and J usage is TRBJ1-4; 7 bases map to TRBD1. The CDR3 spans 16 residues. V lost 1 base and J lost 0; bases outside the gene matches: 2. The germline V gene encodes CDR1 SEHNR and CDR2 FQNEAQ (reference sequence). The CDR3 nucleotides are TGTGCCAGCAGCTTAGGAGGGGGCGCAACTAATGAAAAACTGTTTTTT. It yields the protein CASSLGGGATNEKLFF.

The J gene is TRBJ2-2, the V gene TRBV7-8; D is ambiguous. V lost 2 bases and J lost 2, with 12 bases in between. Per germline, CDR1 SGHVS and CDR2 FQNEAQ. This CDR3 region has 16 residues. The chain's CDR3 is CASSLTVTPNTGELFF. Written as DNA, the CDR3 is TGTGCCAGCAGCTTAACGGTCACACCTAACACCGGGGAGCTGTTTTTT.

The J gene is TRBJ1-6, the V gene TRBV29-1; 10 bases fit TRBD1. The CDR3 is 13 amino acids. J lost 10 bases, V lost 7 bases, and 7 bases had no gene match. The V gene's germline CDR1 is SQVTM and CDR2 ANQGSEA. The DNA of the CDR3 is TGCAGCGCACGGACAGGGGGACACTCACCCCTCCACTTT. This codes for CSARTGGHSPLHF.

The chain couples TRBV7-5 to TRBJ1-5; the table's D call TRBD1 went unverified against the DNA. TRBV7-5 is listed as a pseudogene. CDR3 length: 15 amino acids. The CDR3 DNA reads TGTGCCAGCAGCACGACAGGGAACAGCAATCAGCCCCAGCATTTT. Translated, it gives CASSTTGNSNQPQHF.

The chain recombines TRBV29-1 with TRBJ2-1; TRBD2 matches 7 bases. Germline loops: CDR1 SQVTM, CDR2 ANQGSEA. The CDR3 is 11 amino acids. The junction had 7 bases not matched to a gene; V was cut back by 8 bases and J by 9 bases. The CDR3 DNA is TGCAGCCTCCGACTAGCTGGTGAGCAGTTCTTC. This codes for CSLRLAGEQFF.

This clone was counted only a few times. The rearrangement joins TRBV5-5 to TRBJ2-7; 11 bases line up with TRBD1. The trim removed 0 bases at V and 2 bases at J, leaving 1 base unmatched. The CDR3 covers 15 residues. Germline CDR1 is SGHKS and CDR2 is YYEKEE (reference sequence). The CDR3 bases are TGTGCCAGCAGCTTGGTGGGACAGGGGGCCTACGAGCAGTACTTC. This codes for CASSLVGQGAYEQYF.

In its sample, this clone was seen a few times. The V and J genes are TRBV7-9 and TRBJ1-3; D gene unclear. Germline V gene lookup returns CDR1 SEHNR and CDR2 FQNEAQ (reference sequence). This CDR3 contains 16 residues. Trimming removed 1 base from V and 8 bases from J, with 18 bases in between. CDR3 amino acids: CASSLDRAQRKYTIYF. CDR3 DNA sequence: TGTGCCAGCAGCTTAGACCGGGCCCAACGGAAGTACACCATATATTTT.

There are a few counts of this clone. The chain carries TRBV9 and TRBJ2-5; the D gene could be TRBD1 or TRBD2 (5 bases each). The CDR3 runs to 15 residues. Germline V gene lookup returns CDR1 SGDLS and CDR2 YYNGEE. V was shortened by 4 bases and J by 5 bases, with 18 bases between the two germline ends. CDR3 in amino acids: CASSRAVGGRETQYF. The CDR3 DNA reads as TGTGCCAGCAGCAGAGCGGTTGGGGGTCGGGAGACCCAGTACTTC.

The chain couples TRBV6-6 to TRBJ1-4, with TRBD1 as a possible D gene (6 bases). Looked up from germline, CDR1 is MNHNY and CDR2 is SVGAGI (reference sequence). The V end was cut by 7 bases, the J end by 7 bases, with 16 bases between. CDR3 length equals 14 residues. The CDR3 DNA reads as TGTGCCAGCAAGGGGAGGGGGGCAAGTGAAAAACTGTTTTTT. It is translated as CASKGRGASEKLFF.

This clone was observed a single time. The J gene is TRBJ2-3, the V gene TRBV7-2; D possibly corresponds to TRBD2 (6 bases). V lost 5 bases and J 2 bases, leaving 14 bases between the germline ends. Per the germline V gene, CDR1 is SGHTA and CDR2 is FQGNSA. The CDR3 contains 15 residues. The CDR3 nucleotides are TGTGCCAGCAGCCTTCCGCGGGGACTCACAGATACGCAGTATTTT. Its protein is CASSLPRGLTDTQYF.

This clone was seen a handful of times. DNA of the CDR3: TGTGCCAGCAGTGATCTTTACACCGGGGAGCTGTTTTTT. This gives the protein CASSDLYTGELFF. The chain recombines TRBV6-4 with TRBJ2-2; D not resolved. Deletions cut 3 bases from V and 3 bases from J, with 5 bases between. This CDR3 spans 13 amino acids. The germline gives CDR1 MRHNA, CDR2 SNTAGT.